A single sample is the source of the 22 T cell receptor beta chains below, sequenced in a study of siplizumab effects on memory and regulatory T cells. The method was immunoSEQ multiplex PCR; TCRdb's version includes in-frame clones alone and lacks a portion of them. The sample contains about 97,000 clones, 80% to 95% of which appear only once. Sequencing was done on a sample of non-Treg CD4+ T cells sorted from blood. All receptors come from a human donor in good health.

The chain is built from TRBV10-3 and TRBJ1-2, with D tentatively TRBD1 (6 bases). Deletions cut 6 bases from V and 9 bases from J, with 11 bases between. The CDR3 runs 11 residues. CDR1 ENHRY and CDR2 SYGVKD come from the germline V gene. The CDR3 coding sequence is TGTGCCATCAGCGGCCGGGACAGCTACACCTTC. Protein sequence: CAISGRDSYTF.

The V call is TRBV11-3, the J call TRBJ2-7; 12 nucleotides match TRBD2. The J segment lost 3 bases and the V segment lost 2 bases, leaving 2 bases of the junction unmatched. Germline V gene data show CDR1 as SGHNT and CDR2 as YENEEA. The CDR3 covers 15 residues. Here the CDR3 reads CASSLRLAGDYEQYF. Written as DNA, the CDR3 is TGTGCCAGCAGCTTAAGACTAGCGGGAGACTACGAGCAGTACTTC.

The V gene is TRBV5-6, the J gene TRBJ2-5; D unresolved. Germline CDR1 and CDR2: SGHDT and YYEEEE. V was cut by 2 bases and J by 1 base, with 6 bases left in between. The CDR3 sequence is 13 residues long. The CDR3 loop is CASSLPGQETQYF. DNA of the CDR3: TGTGCCAGCAGCTTACCGGGCCAAGAGACCCAGTACTTC. The full variable domain, with the rest looked up from reference TRBV5-6 and TRBJ2-5, is DAGVTQSPTHLIKTRGQQVTLRCSPKSGHDTVSWYQQALGQGPQFIFQYYEEEERQRGNFPDRFSGHQFPNYSSELNVNALLLGDSALYLCASSLPGQETQYFGPGTRLLVL.

The CDR3 spells CAILAGPTDTQYF. The CDR3 region has the DNA TGTGCCATCTTAGCGGGACCCACAGATACGCAGTATTTT. The chain employs TRBV10-3 and TRBJ2-3, with 8 bases aligning to TRBD2. The germline CDR1 and CDR2 sequences are ENHRY and SYGVKD. After removal of 8 bases from V and 2 bases from J, the junction contained 3 bases not matched to a gene. The CDR3 covers 13 residues.

The chain joins TRBV7-9 to TRBJ1-2, with D perhaps matching TRBD1 (6 bases). CDR1 SEHNR and CDR2 FQNEAQ come from the germline V gene (reference sequence). V lost 0 bases and J lost 13, with 12 bases in between. This CDR3 comprises 12 residues. The CDR3 is CASSLAQGPGTF. The CDR3 DNA reads as TGTGCCAGCAGCTTAGCTCAGGGGCCCGGCACCTTC.

This clone has only one observation. This chain joins TRBV28 and TRBJ2-1; maybe TRBD1 (6 bases). Germline assignment: CDR1 MDHEN and CDR2 SYDVKM. Deletions cut 4 bases from V and 12 bases from J, with 10 bases between. The CDR3 runs to 11 residues. CDR3: CASSWEGGQFF. The DNA for the CDR3 is TGTGCCAGCAGTTGGGAAGGGGGGCAGTTCTTC.

V usage is TRBV5-1 and J usage is TRBJ2-5, with 9 bases aligning to TRBD2. The CDR3 loop spans 16 amino acids. CDR1 SGHRS and CDR2 YFSETQ come from the germline V gene. Trimming at V came to 4 bases and at J to 2 bases, leaving 9 bases not matched to a gene. The CDR3 DNA follows: TGCGCCAGCAGCCTTAGCGGGAGCCGACGGCAAGAGACCCAGTACTTC. This gives the protein CASSLSGSRRQETQYF.

The J gene is TRBJ1-1, the V gene TRBV6-6; possibly TRBD1 for D (6 bases). Trimming took off 6 bases at V and 2 bases at J, with 13 bases between the two ends. This CDR3 has 14 residues. Germline-derived CDR1 and CDR2 are MNHNY and SVGAGI (reference sequence). CDR3 in amino acids: CASRKGQPNTEAFF. Written as DNA, the CDR3 is TGTGCCAGCAGGAAGGGACAACCAAACACTGAAGCTTTCTTT.

This chain uses TRBV28 with TRBJ2-4, with 9 positions matching TRBD1. Germline loops: CDR1 MDHEN, CDR2 SYDVKM. V shed 6 bases, J shed 8 bases, and the junction held 8 bases outside the gene matches. This CDR3 region has 14 residues. In DNA form, the CDR3 reads TGTGCCAGCAGACCAGGGACAGGGAGGGACATTCAGTACTTC. Translating it yields CASRPGTGRDIQYF.

The V and J genes are TRBV5-4 and TRBJ2-3; TRBD2 matches at 11 bases. This CDR3 is 17 amino acids long. V shed 4 bases, J shed 0 bases, and the junction held 7 bases outside the gene matches. Germline V gives CDR1 SGHNT, CDR2 YYREEE (reference sequence). DNA for the CDR3: TGTGCCAGCAGCACGACTCGGACTAGCGGGAGCACAGATACGCAGTATTTT. Protein product: CASSTTRTSGSTDTQYF. The whole variable domain, remainder taken from reference TRBV5-4 and TRBJ2-3, is ETGVTQSPTHLIKTRGQQVTLRCSSQSGHNTVSWYQQALGQGPQFIFQYYREEENGRGNFPPRFSGLQFPNYSSELNVNALELDDSALYLCASSTTRTSGSTDTQYFGPGTRLTVL.

V and J are TRBV5-4 and TRBJ2-3; 7 bases line up with TRBD1. The CDR3 length is 15 residues. In germline, CDR1 is SGHNT, CDR2 YYREEE (reference sequence). V dropped 1 base and J dropped 4; count of bases not matched to a gene: 6. Here the CDR3 DNA reads TGTGCCAGCAGCTTGATGACAGGGATCCCAGATACGCAGTATTTT. Amino acids: CASSLMTGIPDTQYF.

The chain has TRBV4-1 and TRBJ2-7, with 10 bases fitting TRBD2. After removal of 2 bases from V and 3 bases from J, the junction contained 4 bases not matched to a gene. Germline assignment: CDR1 MGHRA and CDR2 YSYEKL. This CDR3 has 15 residues. The CDR3 DNA sequence: TGCGCCAGCAGCCAAACTAGCGGGACTTTCTACGAGCAGTACTTC. It is translated as CASSQTSGTFYEQYF.

The chain joins TRBV19 to TRBJ2-1; TRBD2 is a possible D gene (6 bases). CDR3 size: 14 residues. The germline gives CDR1 LNHDA, CDR2 SQIVND (reference sequence). V was shortened by 5 bases and J by 3 bases, with 11 bases between the two germline ends. The CDR3, as DNA: TGTGCCAGTAGTCCCCCGGGAGACTACAATGAGCAGTTCTTC. Amino acid sequence: CASSPPGDYNEQFF.

The sample holds one count of this clone. The DNA of the CDR3 is TGCGCCAGCAGCCAAGATGTGAGAAAGAACACTGAAGCTTTCTTT. Its translation is CASSQDVRKNTEAFF. The J gene is TRBJ1-1, the V gene TRBV4-3; D gene ambiguous. Trimming shortened V by 0 bases and J by 1 base, and 9 bases separated the two germline ends. The CDR3 totals 15 residues. CDR1 and CDR2 (germline): LGHNA, YSLEER.

The chain couples TRBV6-5 to TRBJ2-7; D is perhaps TRBD2 (6 bases). Trimming shortened V by 4 bases and J by 2 bases, and 12 bases separated the two germline ends. Germline CDR1 reads MNHEY; CDR2 reads SVGAGI. This CDR3 region has 14 residues. The CDR3 is CASSSGGGPYEQYF. CDR3 sequence (DNA): TGTGCCAGCAGTTCTGGGGGAGGCCCCTACGAGCAGTACTTC.

The rearrangement joins TRBV5-1 to TRBJ2-7; a possible D gene is TRBD2 (6 bases). Germline-derived CDR1 and CDR2 are SGHRS and YFSETQ. CDR3 length equals 13 residues. Trimming removed 4 bases at V and 0 bases at J, with 8 bases between. CDR3 nucleotides: TGCGCCAGCAGCGTTAGCGGCTCCTACGAGCAGTACTTC. It encodes CASSVSGSYEQYF.

The V gene is TRBV19, the J gene TRBJ1-1; TRBD1 matches at 7 bases. Germline assignment: CDR1 LNHDA and CDR2 SQIVND (reference sequence). The CDR3 has 14 residues. V shed 0 bases, J shed 6 bases, and the junction held 4 bases outside the gene matches. The CDR3 nucleotides read TGTGCCAGTAGTATAGATCTCAGGGGGGCTGAAGCTTTCTTT. It translates to CASSIDLRGAEAFF.

V and J are TRBV18 and TRBJ2-7; 8 bases agree with TRBD2. Germline CDR1 reads KGHSH; CDR2 reads LQKENI. The CDR3 extends over 13 amino acids. Losses at the gene ends were 5 bases for V and 4 bases for J; bases not matched to a gene: 4. The CDR3 loop is CASSTGLDYEQYF. The DNA of the CDR3 is TGTGCCAGCTCAACGGGACTAGATTACGAGCAGTACTTC.

The rearrangement joins TRBV4-1 to TRBJ2-5; tentative D call: TRBD1 (5 bases). V lost 0 bases and J lost 2, with 7 bases in between. The length of the CDR3 is 14 residues. Germline CDR1 reads MGHRA; CDR2 reads YSYEKL. CDR3 in amino acids: CASSQDDRQETQYF. The CDR3 nucleotides read TGCGCCAGCAGCCAAGATGACAGACAAGAGACCCAGTACTTC.

The rearrangement joins TRBV19 to TRBJ1-4, with D unclear. V was pared by 6 bases and J by 3 bases, with 14 bases between. CDR1 is LNHDA and CDR2 is SQIVND in the germline V gene (reference sequence). This CDR3 is built from 15 residues. The CDR3, as DNA: TGTGCCAGTAGCCTCCCCCCCCGCCCTAATGAAAAACTGTTTTTT. This sequence encodes CASSLPPRPNEKLFF.

The chain is built from TRBV9 and TRBJ1-4; 11 nucleotides align to TRBD1. Trimming at V came to 2 bases and at J to 7 bases, leaving 7 bases not matched to a gene. Germline CDR1 and CDR2: SGDLS and YYNGEE. The CDR3 loop spans 16 amino acids. This chain's CDR3 is CASSVDPGTGGEKLFF. CDR3 nucleotide sequence: TGTGCCAGCAGCGTCGACCCCGGGACAGGGGGTGAAAAACTGTTTTTT.

This clone turned up a few times. The chain recombines TRBV28 with TRBJ2-3; TRBD1 is a possible D gene (5 bases). The germline V and J ends were trimmed by 5 bases and 0 bases, with 9 bases remaining between them. The CDR3 runs to 14 residues. CDR1 is MDHEN, CDR2 SYDVKM, per germline. CDR3 DNA sequence: TGTGCCAGCAGTCCAGGGTACAGCACAGATACGCAGTATTTT. It codes for CASSPGYSTDTQYF.